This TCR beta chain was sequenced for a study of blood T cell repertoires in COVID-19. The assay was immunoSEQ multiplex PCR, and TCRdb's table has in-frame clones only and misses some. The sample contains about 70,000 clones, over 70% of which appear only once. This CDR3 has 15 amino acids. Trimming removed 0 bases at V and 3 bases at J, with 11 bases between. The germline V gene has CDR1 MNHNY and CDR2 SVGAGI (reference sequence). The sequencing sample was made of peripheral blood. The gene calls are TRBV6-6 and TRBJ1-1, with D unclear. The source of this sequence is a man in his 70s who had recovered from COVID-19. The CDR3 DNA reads TGTGCCAGCAGTTACTCATCAGGCTCCGACACTGAAGCTTTCTTT. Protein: CASSYSSGSDTEAFF.